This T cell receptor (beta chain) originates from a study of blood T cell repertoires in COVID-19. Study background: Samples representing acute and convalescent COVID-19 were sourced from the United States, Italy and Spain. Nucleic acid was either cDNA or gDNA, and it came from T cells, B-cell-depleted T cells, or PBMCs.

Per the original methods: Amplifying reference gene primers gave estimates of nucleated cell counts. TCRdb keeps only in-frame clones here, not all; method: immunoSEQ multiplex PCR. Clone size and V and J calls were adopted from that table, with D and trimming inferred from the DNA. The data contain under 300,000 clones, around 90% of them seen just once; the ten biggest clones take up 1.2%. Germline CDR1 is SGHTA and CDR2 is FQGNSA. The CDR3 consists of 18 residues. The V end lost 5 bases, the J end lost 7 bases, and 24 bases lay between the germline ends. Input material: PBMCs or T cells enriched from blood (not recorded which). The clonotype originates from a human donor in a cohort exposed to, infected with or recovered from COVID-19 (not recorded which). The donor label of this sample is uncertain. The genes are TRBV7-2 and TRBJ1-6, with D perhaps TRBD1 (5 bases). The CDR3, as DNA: TGTGCCAGCAGCCCAATACCACAGGATCCCCCAGGGAATTCACCCCTCCACTTT. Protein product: CASSPIPQDPPGNSPLHF.